This T cell receptor beta chain was captured in a study of T cells expressing NK-cell markers. Study observations and caveats: These clonotypes also led the CD3+CD56-NKG2C+ fraction in a handful of donors. The contribution of dominant NKG2C+ clonotypes to CD8+ T cells in five to seven donors was 1.0-7.0%.

TCRdb reworked the 5' RACE reads into one entry per CDR3 protein, no DNA. The record lists about 450,000 distinct CDR3 sequences, of which the ten most abundant hold roughly 7.2%. A note on this clonotype: The antigen remains unidentified.

CDR1 is LGHNA and CDR2 is YNFKEQ in the germline V gene. The CDR3 length is 17 residues. Sequencing was done on a sample of blood T cells: a sorted CD56 or NKG2C T cell subset, CD4+ or CD8+ T cells, or bulk PBMC T cells (not recorded which). The source is a woman aged 18 to 75 in good health. J is TRBJ2-3 and V is TRBV4-2; TCRdb gives TRBD2 as the D gene, but with no DNA this cannot be confirmed. CDR3 region: CASSRGTSGRELDTQYF.